The sequence of this TCR beta chain was determined in a study of T cell repertoires in cytomegalovirus infection. Background on the study: Both CMV infection and a matching HLA type were indicated by public TCR beta signatures.

TCRdb reprocessed the reads with MiXCR, giving one entry per CDR3 protein. The data contain nearly 550,000 distinct CDR3 sequences, more than 15% of them singletons. V lost 3 bases and J 5 bases, leaving 20 bases between the germline ends. Germline V gene lookup returns CDR1 MDHEN and CDR2 SYDVKM. The CDR3 covers 16 residues. This clonotype came up many times. Its antigen remains unidentified. Findings and limits, study-wide: Adding up the frequency of public TCR beta families identified people who carried CMV plus the relevant HLA. CMV-specific HLA-C-restricted TCR beta clonotypes dominated the ex vivo response.

The chain uses TRBV28 and TRBJ2-7; D not resolved. The sequenced sample consisted of CD8+ T cells from PBMCs. This receptor was obtained from a human donor in good health (CMV status not recorded). Some clones in this sample may be carry-over from other donors' samples. CDR3 DNA: TGTGCCAGCAGTTTGGGTCCGTACTTACCCCCTAACGAGCAGTACTTC. Its translation: CASSLGPYLPPNEQYF.